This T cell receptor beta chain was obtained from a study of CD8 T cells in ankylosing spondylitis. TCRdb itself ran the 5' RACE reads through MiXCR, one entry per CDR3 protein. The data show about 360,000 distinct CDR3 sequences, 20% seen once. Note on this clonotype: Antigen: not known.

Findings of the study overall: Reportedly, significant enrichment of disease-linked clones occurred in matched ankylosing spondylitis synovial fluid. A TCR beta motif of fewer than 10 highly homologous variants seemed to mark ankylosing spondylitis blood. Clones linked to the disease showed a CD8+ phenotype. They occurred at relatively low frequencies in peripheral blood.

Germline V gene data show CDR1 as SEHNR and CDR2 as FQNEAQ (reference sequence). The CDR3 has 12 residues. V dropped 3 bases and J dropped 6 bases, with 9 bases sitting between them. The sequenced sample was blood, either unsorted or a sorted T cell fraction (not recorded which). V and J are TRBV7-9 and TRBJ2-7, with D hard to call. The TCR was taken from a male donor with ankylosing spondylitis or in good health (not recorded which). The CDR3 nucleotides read TGTGCCAGCAGCTTTCTTGGCCGCGAGCAGTACTTC. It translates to CASSFLGREQYF.